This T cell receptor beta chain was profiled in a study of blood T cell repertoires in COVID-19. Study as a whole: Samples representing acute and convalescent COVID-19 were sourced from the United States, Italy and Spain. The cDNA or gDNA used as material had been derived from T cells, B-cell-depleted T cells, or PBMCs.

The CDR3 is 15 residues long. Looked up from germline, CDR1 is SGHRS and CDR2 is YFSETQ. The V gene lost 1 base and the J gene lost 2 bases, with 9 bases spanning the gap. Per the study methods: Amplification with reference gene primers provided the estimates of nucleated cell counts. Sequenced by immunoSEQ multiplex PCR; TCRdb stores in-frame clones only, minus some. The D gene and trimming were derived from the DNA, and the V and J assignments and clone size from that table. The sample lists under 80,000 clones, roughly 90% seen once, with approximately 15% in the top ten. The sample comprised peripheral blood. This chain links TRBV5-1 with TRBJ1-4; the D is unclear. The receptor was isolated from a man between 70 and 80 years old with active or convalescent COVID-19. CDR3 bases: TGCGCCAGCAGCTTGACGCGGCAGACTAATGAAAAACTGTTTTTT. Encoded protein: CASSLTRQTNEKLFF.